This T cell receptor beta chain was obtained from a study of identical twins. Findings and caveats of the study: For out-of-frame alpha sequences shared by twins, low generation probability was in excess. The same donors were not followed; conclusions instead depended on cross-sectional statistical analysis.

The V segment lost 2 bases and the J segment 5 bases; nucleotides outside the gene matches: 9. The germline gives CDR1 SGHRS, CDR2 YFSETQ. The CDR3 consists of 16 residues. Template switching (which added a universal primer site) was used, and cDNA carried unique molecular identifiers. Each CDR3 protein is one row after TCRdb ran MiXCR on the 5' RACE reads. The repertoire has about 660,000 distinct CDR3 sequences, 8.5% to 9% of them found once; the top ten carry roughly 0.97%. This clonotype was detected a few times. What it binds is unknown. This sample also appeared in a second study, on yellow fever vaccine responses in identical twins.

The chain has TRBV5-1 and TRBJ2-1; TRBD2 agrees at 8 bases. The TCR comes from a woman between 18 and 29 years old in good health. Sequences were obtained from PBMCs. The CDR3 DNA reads TGCGCCAGCAGCTTCCTCGGGGGGGCCGCAGACAATGAGCAGTTCTTC. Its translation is CASSFLGGAADNEQFF.